The clone carrying this T cell receptor beta chain was seen more than once but under ten times. With V trimmed by 3 bases and J by 0 bases, 2 bases remained unmatched. The germline CDR1 and CDR2 sequences are KGHSH and LQKENI. This CDR3 has 15 residues. The source of the sample is a study of control samples from healthy donors and cancer patients. Sequenced by immunoSEQ multiplex PCR; TCRdb stores in-frame clones only, minus some. Of approximately 130,000 clones detected, roughly 90% appear once; the ten largest clones hold almost 40%. This TCR was recovered from a man aged 50-59 years in good health. This rearrangement joins TRBV18 to TRBJ1-3; the match to TRBD1 covers 7 bases. Source material: blood. CDR3 amino acids: CASSPRTGSGNTIYF. DNA for the CDR3: TGTGCCAGCTCACCTAGGACAGGCTCTGGAAACACCATATATTTT.